This T cell receptor beta chain originates from a study of T cells after yellow fever vaccination (dated by TCRdb to between 2018 and 2021). In terms of the full investigation: Libraries from fractions with low cell numbers were prepared with the SMART-Seq v4 Ultra Low Input RNA kit. Blood samples were taken at several timepoints before and after primary and secondary immunization, and bulk PBMC replicates and cell subsets were isolated. To follow T-cell clones before and after both primary and booster YFV17D yellow fever vaccination, bulk TCR alpha and beta repertoires underwent longitudinal sequencing. Two healthy male donors, one aged 18 to 30 and one aged 30 to 40 years, made up the cohort.

TCR cDNA was synthesized by 5'RACE template switching, through which a universal primer site and unique molecular identifiers were introduced. Priming of cDNA synthesis was performed from both the TCR alpha and TCR beta constant segments. Libraries were amplified in two PCR steps, with sample barcodes and sequencing adapters added in the second step. Sequencing of libraries was done on Illumina HiSeq 2500 (2x100 bp) or NovaSeq (2x150 bp). In the source study's methods: MIGEC handled demultiplexing of reads and collapsing into UMI consensus sequences, while MiXCR performed V(D)J alignment. Vaccine-responding clonotypes were identified with edgeR using replicate PBMC samples, with FDR below 0.01 and a log2 fold change above 5 up to day 15 being required. Each bulk clonotype was labeled CD4 or CD8 based on which sequenced repertoire, CD4 or CD8, contained the clonotype at higher abundance. Using fastp at Q25 and MiXCR, TCRdb reprocessed the public reads and kept productive beta chains. All rows with the same CDR3 protein become a single entry with the most common DNA and genes. V and J calls and clone size were set by TCRdb, not the authors. This sample holds almost 600,000 distinct CDR3 sequences; roughly 14% were observed only once. The top ten hold around 15% of the sample.

Taken with the paper, the label for treatment or condition translates to: live attenuated yellow fever vaccine strain. At each blood-draw timepoint, two biological replicates of bulk PBMCs were obtained. PBMCs were isolated from peripheral blood using a standard Ficoll-Paque protocol. TriZol was used to extract RNA from bulk PBMCs, CD4 and CD8 fractions, and dextramer-positive and dextramer-negative fractions. Spanning cysteine to phenylalanine, the CDR3 consists of 13 amino acids. Only the CDR3 DNA stays, 39 bases, in frame from base 1. Trimming costs V 4 bases and J 6 bases, and their ends lie 13 bases apart. Points the paper makes about the study in general: A small fraction of clonotypes showed up in both the CD4 and CD8 compartments, probably as a result of convergent recombination. Computational filtering was needed because FACS-sorted repertoires could contain abundant contaminating clonotypes from the bulk population. Compared with the primary T-cell response, the secondary T-cell response was faster but weaker, reaching its peak on day 5 rather than on day 15. Because the study included only a couple of donors, the extent to which the findings can be generalized is limited. Most clones expanded after primary vaccination were re-detected after the booster (approximately 96% of CD4 and approximately 89% of CD8), suggesting broad memory maintenance.

To note about this clonotype: Its antigen remains unidentified. Qualities for individual bases were not recorded, and no much larger clone is one base off.

Sequences were derived from PBMCs, sampled on the day of the yellow fever booster vaccination. This chain joins TRBV12-3 or TRBV12-4 to TRBJ2-7; TRBD1 is a possible D gene, resting on 5 matching bases. This clonotype was sampled from a man younger than 45 who received the YFV17D yellow fever vaccine. The DNA sequence is given as TGTGCCAGCAGTTCCCCCCAGGGTCCCGAGCAGTACTTC. It codes for CASSSPQGPEQYF.